This T cell receptor (beta chain) was retrieved from a study of cytomegalovirus exposure and HLA in healthy donors. Study-wide results and caveats: Presence/absence analyses assumed roughly uniform sequencing depth across donors.

In this sample, this clone turned up a few times. Its specificity is not known. V lost 4 bases and J 1 base, leaving 15 bases between the germline ends. The CDR3 length is 16 residues. The germline V gene has CDR1 SGHNT and CDR2 YENEEA. PCR primers comprised 60 Vbeta and 13 Jbeta primers. Clones were read by immunoSEQ multiplex PCR, and TCRdb kept only the in-frame ones, dropping some. The sample lists approximately 100,000 clones, approximately 66% seen once, with roughly 3.3% in the top ten. The TCR originated in a woman aged 45-65 years in good health and CMV-seronegative. The sample taken for sequencing was PBMCs. The gene calls are TRBV11-3 and TRBJ2-3; the D gene is possibly TRBD2 (6 bases). CDR3 sequence: CASSSLAAMGTDTQYF. The CDR3 DNA is TGTGCCAGCAGCTCTTTAGCGGCCATGGGCACAGATACGCAGTATTTT.